These 17 T cell receptor beta chains originate from one sample sequenced in a study of cytomegalovirus exposure and HLA in healthy donors. 13 Jbeta primers and 60 Vbeta primers were used for the PCR. Assay: immunoSEQ multiplex PCR; the TCRdb copy retains only in-frame clones and omits some. The sample holds 85,000 to 100,000 clones, 78% seen once. Sequenced sample: PBMCs. These TCRs come from a woman aged 35 to 49 in good health and CMV-seropositive.

This clone came up a few times. This chain links TRBV4-1 with TRBJ2-3, with TRBD1 matching over 7 bases. The germline V gene has CDR1 MGHRA and CDR2 YSYEKL. The CDR3 extends over 16 amino acids. With 0 bases clipped from V and 7 bases from J, the junction kept 10 bases outside the gene matches. CDR3 sequence reads: CASSQDRRQGTYTQYF. CDR3 sequence (DNA): TGCGCCAGCAGCCAAGATCGGCGACAGGGTACCTATACGCAGTATTTT.

V is TRBV10-1 and J is TRBJ2-1; D is unresolved. From germline, CDR1 is WNHNN and CDR2 SYGVQD (reference sequence). The CDR3 extends over 14 amino acids. Trimming left V 6 bases short and J 2 bases short, with 11 bases between. The CDR3 DNA reads TGCGCCAGCAGCGAAAATCCGGCCTACAATGAGCAGTTCTTC. Its translation is CASSENPAYNEQFF.

This clone was detected once. Here the CDR3 reads CAWDPGLGGQGSPLHF. The CDR3 coding sequence is TGTGCCTGGGACCCGGGACTCGGGGGTCAGGGTTCACCCCTCCACTTT. This chain joins TRBV30 and TRBJ1-6; TRBD1 is a possible D gene (5 bases). The CDR3 consists of 16 residues. V lost 5 bases to trimming and J lost 9 bases, with 23 bases between them. Germline V lookup: CDR1 GTSNPN, CDR2 SVGIG (reference sequence).

The chain links TRBV23-1 to TRBJ2-7; TRBD1 might be the D (5 bases). TRBV23-1 is sorted into the ORF group, with uncertain function. The CDR3 runs 16 residues. Between the trimmed V and J ends, which lost 10 bases and 3 bases, there was a span of 25 bases. CDR3 sequence reads: CATPLPPDSESYEQYF. In DNA, the CDR3 is TGCGCCACCCCCCTGCCCCCAGACAGTGAGAGCTACGAGCAGTACTTC.

Only a few counts were recorded for this clone. V usage is TRBV6-1 and J usage is TRBJ1-1; 10 positions agree with TRBD1. CDR3 size: 16 residues. Germline lookup yields CDR1 MNHNS and CDR2 SASEGT. V shed 4 bases and J 1 base; nucleotides not matched to a gene: 6. The CDR3 sequence: CASSGRQGAGNTEAFF. CDR3 DNA: TGTGCCAGCAGTGGACGACAGGGGGCGGGGAACACTGAAGCTTTCTTT.

The rearrangement links TRBV19 to TRBJ1-2; D is ambiguous. Germline V CDR1 and CDR2: LNHDA, SQIVND (reference sequence). Trimming left V 6 bases short and J 2 bases short, with 10 bases between. This CDR3 has 13 residues. The CDR3 DNA reads TGTGCCAGTAGATCGACACCGAACTATGGCTACACCTTC. Its translation: CASRSTPNYGYTF. The full variable domain, its missing parts supplied by reference TRBV19 and TRBJ1-2, is DGGITQSPKYLFRKEGQNVTLSCEQNLNHDAMYWYRQDPGQGLRLIYYSQIVNDFQKGDIAEGYSVSREKKESFPLTVTSAQKNPTAFYLCASRSTPNYGYTFGSGTRLTVV.

The chain is built from TRBV5-1 and TRBJ2-5; 7 nucleotides agree with TRBD1. With V trimmed by 4 bases and J by 5 bases, 11 bases remained unmatched. The germline V gene encodes CDR1 SGHRS and CDR2 YFSETQ. This CDR3 region has 15 residues. The CDR3, as DNA: TGCGCCAGCAGCCACCGGGACAGCAGGGGGGAGACCCAGTACTTC. Residues: CASSHRDSRGETQYF. The full variable domain, with the rest looked up from reference TRBV5-1 and TRBJ2-5, is KAGVTQTPRYLIKTRGQQVTLSCSPISGHRSVSWYQQTPGQGLQFLFEYFSETQRNKGNFPGRFSGRQFSNSRSEMNVSTLELGDSALYLCASSHRDSRGETQYFGPGTRLLVL.

This sequence joins TRBV30 and TRBJ1-4, with D tentatively TRBD1 (5 bases). The CDR3 runs to 14 residues. V lost 2 bases and J lost 8, with 15 bases in between. The V gene's germline CDR1 is GTSNPN and CDR2 SVGIG (reference sequence). CDR3 nucleotides: TGTGCCTGGAGTTCTGGGCTCGGGGGGGAAAAACTGTTTTTT. Its protein product is CAWSSGLGGEKLFF.

DNA for the CDR3: TGTGCCAGCAGTTTAGGGGGCATAAATGAAAAACTGTTTTTT. This gives the protein CASSLGGINEKLFF. The chain uses TRBV27 and TRBJ1-4, with a weak D call TRBD1 (6 bases). CDR3 length: 14 amino acids. Germline V lookup: CDR1 MNHEY, CDR2 SMNVEV (reference sequence). The V end lost 2 bases, the J end lost 5 bases, and 9 bases lay between the germline ends.

The gene calls are TRBV7-8 and TRBJ2-5; tentative D call: TRBD2 (5 bases). CDR1 is SGHVS and CDR2 is FQNEAQ in the germline V gene. The CDR3 covers 14 residues. V was clipped by 8 bases and J by 4 bases, with 17 bases between them. The CDR3 is CASALARVRETQYF. Written as DNA, the CDR3 is TGTGCCAGCGCGCTTGCGCGGGTAAGAGAGACCCAGTACTTC. The complete variable domain, with remaining parts taken from reference TRBV7-8 and TRBJ2-5, reads GAGVSQSPRYKVAKRGQDVALRCDPISGHVSLFWYQQALGQGPEFLTYFQNEAQLDKSGLPSDRFFAERPEGSVSTLKIQRTQQEDSAVYLCASALARVRETQYFGPGTRLLVL.

The V gene is TRBV10-3, the J gene TRBJ2-7; TRBD1 might be the D (6 bases). Germline V gene data show CDR1 as ENHRY and CDR2 as SYGVKD. The CDR3 sequence is 13 residues long. Trimming took 5 bases from V and 0 from J, leaving 8 bases between them. The CDR3 DNA reads TGTGCCATCAGTCAGACAGGCTCCTACGAGCAGTACTTC. This codes for CAISQTGSYEQYF.

CDR3 in amino acids: CASSVLDTQYF. The DNA for the CDR3 is TGTGCCAGCAGTGTACTGGATACGCAGTATTTT. The gene calls are TRBV2 and TRBJ2-3; D call uncertain. This CDR3 spans 11 amino acids. The germline V and J ends were trimmed by 4 bases and 6 bases, with 5 bases remaining between them. Germline CDR1 is SNHLY and CDR2 is FYNNEI.

CDR3 amino acids: CASSQGGYGTEAFF. CDR3 DNA sequence: TGTGCCAGCAGCCAAGGGGGCTATGGGACTGAAGCTTTCTTT. V usage is TRBV7-3 and J usage is TRBJ1-1; 7 bases fit TRBD1. The V segment lost 5 bases and the J segment 5 bases; nucleotides outside the gene matches: 8. The CDR3 extends over 14 amino acids. The germline V gene has CDR1 SGHTA and CDR2 FQGTGA.

The chain employs TRBV29-1 and TRBJ2-2; D ambiguous. Trimming stripped 3 bases from V and 3 bases from J, with 8 bases between. Germline values: CDR1 SQVTM, CDR2 ANQGSEA. The CDR3 is 13 residues long. The CDR3 bases are TGCAGCGTTGACAACACCTACACCGGGGAGCTGTTTTTT. Its protein product is CSVDNTYTGELFF.

This clone was observed a few times. The V call is TRBV9, the J call TRBJ1-1; tentative D call: TRBD1 (5 bases). Between the trimmed V and J ends, which lost 3 bases and 1 base, there was a span of 16 bases. The CDR3 totals 16 residues. The germline gives CDR1 SGDLS, CDR2 YYNGEE. CDR3 sequence reads: CASSAIFGGGNTEAFF. The CDR3, as DNA: TGTGCCAGCAGCGCAATATTCGGGGGGGGGAACACTGAAGCTTTCTTT.

This clone was recorded only once. The chain is built from TRBV5-1 and TRBJ2-7; 9 nucleotides line up with TRBD1. J gave up 6 bases and V 0 bases, and 4 bases lay outside the gene matches. The V gene's germline CDR1 is SGHRS and CDR2 YFSETQ. The CDR3 length is 14 residues. CDR3 nucleotide sequence: TGCGCCAGCAGCTTGGGGGGACAGGGAGGCGAGCAGTACTTC. As protein: CASSLGGQGGEQYF.

The genes are TRBV2 and TRBJ1-5, with D possibly TRBD1 on 6 matching bases. V was cut by 1 base and J by 1 base, with 11 bases left in between. Germline V gives CDR1 SNHLY, CDR2 FYNNEI. This CDR3 has 16 amino acids. The CDR3 DNA reads as TGTGCCAGCAGTGAAGGACAGGCCCTAAGCAATCAGCCCCAGCATTTT. Protein: CASSEGQALSNQPQHF. The whole variable domain, remainder taken from reference TRBV2 and TRBJ1-5, is EPEVTQTPSHQVTQMGQEVILRCVPISNHLYFYWYRQILGQKVEFLVSFYNNEISEKSEIFDDQFSVERPDGSNFTLKIRSTKLEDSAMYFCASSEGQALSNQPQHFGDGTRLSIL.